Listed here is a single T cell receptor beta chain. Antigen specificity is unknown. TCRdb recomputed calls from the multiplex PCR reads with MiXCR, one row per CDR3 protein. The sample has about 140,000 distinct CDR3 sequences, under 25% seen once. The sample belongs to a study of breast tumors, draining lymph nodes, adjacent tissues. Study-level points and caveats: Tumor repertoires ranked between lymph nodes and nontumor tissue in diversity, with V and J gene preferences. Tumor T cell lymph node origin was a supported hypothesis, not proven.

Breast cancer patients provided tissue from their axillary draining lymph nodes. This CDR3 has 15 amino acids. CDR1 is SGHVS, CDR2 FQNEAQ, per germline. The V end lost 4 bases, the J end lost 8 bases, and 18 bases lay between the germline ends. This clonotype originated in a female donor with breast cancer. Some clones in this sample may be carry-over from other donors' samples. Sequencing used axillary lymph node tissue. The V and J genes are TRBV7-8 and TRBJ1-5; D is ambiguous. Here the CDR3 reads CASSSERLVGKPQHF. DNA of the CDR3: TGTGCCAGCAGCTCAGAAAGACTCGTAGGGAAGCCCCAGCATTTT.